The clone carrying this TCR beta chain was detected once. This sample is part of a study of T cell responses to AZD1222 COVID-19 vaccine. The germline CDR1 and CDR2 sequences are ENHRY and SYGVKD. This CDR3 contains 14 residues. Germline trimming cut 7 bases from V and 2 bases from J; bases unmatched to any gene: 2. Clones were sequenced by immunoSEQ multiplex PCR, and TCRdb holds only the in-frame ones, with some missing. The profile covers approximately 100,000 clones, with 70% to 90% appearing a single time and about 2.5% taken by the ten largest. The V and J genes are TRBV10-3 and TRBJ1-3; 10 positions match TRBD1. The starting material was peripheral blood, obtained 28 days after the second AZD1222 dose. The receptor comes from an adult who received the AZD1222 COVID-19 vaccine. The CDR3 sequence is CAIIGQGAGNTIYF. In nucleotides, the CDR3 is TGTGCCATCATCGGACAGGGGGCTGGAAACACCATATATTTT.